Listed below are T cell receptor beta chains from one sample, sequenced in a study of memory CD4+ T cells and cytomegalovirus serostatus. Clones were sequenced by immunoSEQ multiplex PCR, and TCRdb holds only the in-frame ones, with some missing. Among 75,000 to 90,000 clones listed, 75% to 90% were seen once. The sample comprised memory CD4+ T cells from blood. These receptors were obtained from an adult in good health and CMV-seronegative. Each CDR3 is given with its conserved first and last residue. The order of the fields is clone size, D gene, J gene, V gene, CDR3 DNA, CDR3 protein. A D gene is named only where the DNA matches it firmly. Clone size is not always given. Where it is, it says once, few, many or a class for expanded clones.

.	.	TRBJ1-2	TRBV27	TGTGCCAGCAGTACCTCCTCGGGGGCGGAAGGCTACACCTTC	CASSTSSGAEGYTF
.	TRBD1	TRBJ1-6	TRBV15	TGTGCCACCAGCAGGACAGGGGGTAATTCACCCCTCCACTTT	CATSRTGGNSPLHF
.	TRBD1	TRBJ1-5	TRBV7-8	TGTGCCAGCAGCTTAACGGGACAGCAGGTCGGGCCCCAGCATTTT	CASSLTGQQVGPQHF
.	.	TRBJ2-7	TRBV20-1	TGCAGTGCCTATGGATCCTACGAGCAGTACTTC	CSAYGSYEQYF
once	TRBD1	TRBJ2-6	TRBV10-3	TGTGCCATCAGTAAACAGGGGATAGACTCTGGGGCCAACGTCCTGACTTTC	CAISKQGIDSGANVLTF
.	.	TRBJ1-5	TRBV6-5	TGTGCCAGCAGTTACTCTTACGGCGCAGGTCAGCCCCAGCATTTT	CASSYSYGAGQPQHF
.	TRBD1	TRBJ1-4	TRBV6-5	TGTGCCAGCAGTAGGACAGGGTTCAATGAAAAACTGTTTTTT	CASSRTGFNEKLFF
.	.	TRBJ1-2	TRBV5-1	TGCGCCAGCAGCGTCTCAGGGGCTAACCTAAGGGGCTACACCTTC	CASSVSGANLRGYTF
.	.	TRBJ1-5	TRBV2	TGTGCCAGCAGTGAAAGACAGTACTATCAGCACCAGCATTTT	CASSERQYYQHQHF
few	.	TRBJ1-1	TRBV11-2	TGTGCCAGCAGCTTAGATGGAAGGAGGGGTTTCTTT	CASSLDGRRGFF
once	.	TRBJ2-2	TRBV7-2	TGTGCCAGCAGCTTAGGACCTACCGGGGAGCTGTTTTTT	CASSLGPTGELFF
.	TRBD1	TRBJ1-1	TRBV10-3	TGTGCCATCAGTGAGTCGGGGACAGGGTCCGCTGAAGCTTTCTTT	CAISESGTGSAEAFF
once	.	TRBJ2-3	TRBV7-9	TGTGCCAGCAGCTTAGCAGATACGCAGTATTTT	CASSLADTQYF
.	.	TRBJ1-2	TRBV4-3	TGCGCCAGCAGCCAAATTACAGGGTATTATGGCTACACCTTC	CASSQITGYYGYTF
.	.	TRBJ2-5	TRBV2	TGTGCCAGCAGTGAAAGAGTCGAGACCCAGTACTTC	CASSERVETQYF
.	TRBD2	TRBJ2-5	TRBV7-2	TGTGCCAGCAGCTTAGATCTCCGGGGGGGTCAAGAGACCCAGTACTTC	CASSLDLRGGQETQYF
.	.	TRBJ1-2	TRBV4-2	TGTGCCAGCAGCCAAGACCAACAGGGAAACTATGGCTACACCTTC	CASSQDQQGNYGYTF
.	.	TRBJ2-6	TRBV6-1	TGTGCCAGCATCCCGGGCCAGACTGGGGCCAACGTCCTGACTTTC	CASIPGQTGANVLTF
few	TRBD1	TRBJ2-2	TRBV2	TGTGCCAGCAGTTCACAGGGGGCGGGGAACACCGGGGAGCTGTTTTTT	CASSSQGAGNTGELFF
.	TRBD1	TRBJ1-2	TRBV5-1	TGCGCCAGCAGCTTGAGAGGGACAGGGAACTATGGCTACACCTTC	CASSLRGTGNYGYTF